This T cell receptor (beta chain) is drawn from a study of cytomegalovirus exposure and HLA in healthy donors (dated by TCRdb to about 2017). Looking at the study overall: According to an earlier analysis of a few hundred of the donors, about 179 million T cells yielded 90 million to 140 million unique TCR beta sequences and less than 300 Gb of sequence data. An early release covering roughly 580 HLA-typed donors comprised roughly 300 gigabases of sequencing data and 85 million or so unique TCR sequences. Among the roughly 400 genotyped donors, around 79% belonged to the genetic ancestry cluster associated with self-reported Caucasian donors. The study aimed to test whether signatures of past pathogen exposure could be identified by cataloging public T cell receptors. Using immunosequencing, the study profiled T cell repertoires from fewer than 850 subjects and related those repertoires to cytomegalovirus serostatus. Besides the first cohort of 550 to 750 subjects, a separate validation cohort made up of roughly 120 different subjects was used. To predict cytomegalovirus infection status, the study combined high-throughput TCR immunosequencing, statistical association of individual TCRs with disease status, and machine learning. A later analysis re-examined previously published TCR beta repertoires from around 670 donors and added high-resolution HLA genotyping to investigate patterns of TCR occurrence. In the later analysis, no new phenotypic data were used to find candidate immune exposures; instead, reliance was placed on TCR beta sequences and their occurrence across donors. An earlier analysis of about 600 of the donors used high-throughput TCR beta sequencing to judge whether each TCR beta V gene segment behaved as functional or pseudogenic. Alongside the repertoire data, information on donor age, sex, ethnicity and CMV serostatus was compiled. Genome-wide SNP genotypes for about 65% of the roughly 670 donors were used in a later genetic analysis, which treated that subset as a discovery cohort. Every discovery cohort repertoire had been produced on one sequencing platform. Class I and class II HLA loci were covered by the typing at four-digit resolution. Typing coverage differed by locus: A, B, C, DRB1 and DQB1 were typed in roughly 620-640 donors, DQA1 in 522, DPA1 in over 600, and DPB1 in approximately 450. Because of strong linkage in the cohort, roughly five DR-DQ haplotypes were treated as single units for association and clustering. Among around 400 genotyped donors of the cohort, an average of approximately 240,000 unique TCR beta nucleotide sequences was sequenced per donor, of which approximately 19% were non-productive. Beyond this particular receptor, the publication reports: The study listed 170 or so TCR beta chains as associated with cytomegalovirus. A cluster of highly shared sequence variants was judged likely to be a technical artifact of the sequencing pipeline. The classifier was reported to diagnose cytomegalovirus status with high specificity and sensitivity in both the original and validation cohorts. Because the 87-base-pair reads could not distinguish some IMGT-functional V segments, including TRBV6-2 and TRBV6-3, those segments were excluded. Because HLA typing was missing for some donors at each locus, association tests included only the typed subset. An association between a missense DCLRE1C variant and V-gene and J-gene trimming of TCR beta chains was found in a later genetic analysis and replicated in an independent cohort. In a later analysis, the rate of TCR association differed among HLA loci, with DRB1 alleles having the most associated TCRs and HLA-C alleles having the fewest. Strong co-occurrence of HLA alleles, especially DR and DQ, made assigning TCR associations to individual alleles difficult. Because counts were too low, seventeen rarely observed V segments, including chromosome 9 orphons, were excluded from the earlier analysis of roughly 580 of the donors. Specific HLA alleles were associated with 15,000 to 20,000 TCR beta sequences at a false discovery rate of 0.05 in a later analysis. According to a later analysis, most CMV-associated TCR beta chains appeared to be HLA-restricted, and the HLA associations seemed to be driven largely by CMV exposure. A further reported finding was that TCR beta sequences accurately predicted the HLA-A and HLA-B alleles for most subjects in the first cohort. Immune exposure information for the cohort was limited to CMV serostatus. Across donors, most TCR sequences were observed very rarely, whereas some public TCRs were present in many individuals. The cohort was sequenced for TCR beta chains only, and without alpha or paired-chain data the features that could be detected were limited. In vitro tests confirmed that a few of the cytomegalovirus-associated TCR beta chains recognize cytomegalovirus antigens. In a later analysis, HLA-associated TCR beta chains showed more clonal expansion and lower generation probabilities than non-associated chains that were equally common. Sequencing depth was assumed to be roughly uniform across donors in the presence/absence analyses, though that assumption may not hold. Linkage disequilibrium might explain the correlated functional status among segregating V segments, but an unknown experimental factor could not be ruled out. Compared with the approximately 700-donor mean, donors in an Asian-associated ancestry cluster had fewer N-insertions in productive TCRs, according to a later genetic analysis. A later analysis reported that several top co-occurrence clusters appeared linked to parvovirus B19, influenza, CMV and Epstein-Barr virus. In an earlier analysis of some 640 of the donors, most TCR beta V segments were observed in productive rearrangements about 87% or about 30% of the time, broadly matching IMGT annotations. According to the authors, the approach could potentially be generalized to other disease states and immunological phenotypes.

The library was made by the immunoSEQ multiplex PCR assay. For the multiplex PCR, a mixture combining 60 forward primers for TCR Vbeta segments and 13 reverse primers for TCR Jbeta segments was used. A multiplex PCR assay on genomic DNA amplified the CDR3 region of rearranged TCR beta genes. The Illumina HiSeq System was used to sequence the amplified TCR beta libraries as 87-base-pair reads. On the study's bioinformatics: Across the 700 or so repertoires, a later analysis counted around 80 million unique TCR beta chains, roughly 11 million of which were shared by at least two donors. A nearest-neighbor algorithm error-corrected the raw reads and collapsed the reads into unique sequences, merging closely related sequences to remove PCR and sequencing errors. V, D and J gene segments were assigned by aligning CDR3 sequences to IMGT reference sequences. For a sequence to be retained, at least a six-nucleotide match to both a V gene segment and a J gene segment was required. A rearrangement counted as productive if the CDR3 had no stop codons and remained in frame with V and J, and every other rearrangement counted as non-productive. Following IMGT convention, CDR3 was defined as the stretch from the second conserved V-encoded cysteine to the conserved J-encoded phenylalanine. In an earlier analysis of approximately 590 of the donors, sequences lacking an unambiguous match to a single V gene segment were excluded. An earlier analysis of over 450 of the donors classified V segments as functional when productive rearrangements were above 56.7% and as segregating when the standard deviation between donors was above 5%. A statistical classification framework was built to diagnose cytomegalovirus status from the catalog of TCR beta chain sequences. In a later analysis, TCR nucleotide sequences were compared against IMGT/GENE-DB human TR gene sequences so that V and J genes could be assigned. Using the TCRdist pipeline, a later analysis assigned CDR3 sequences along with most-parsimonious VDJ recombination scenarios. In a later analysis, each TCR beta chain was defined by its CDR3 amino acid sequence together with its V-gene family, and reads without a unique V-gene family were excluded. In a later analysis, around 650 highly shared, low-generation-probability nucleotide sequences were removed to address suspected cross-contamination and a sequencing artifact. In a later analysis, a clonal expansion index was calculated for each public chain from normalized within-repertoire ranks of inferred template counts. A later analysis computed generation probabilities with a VDJ recombination model fitted to out-of-frame rearrangements, and checked the results against IGoR. In a later analysis, TCR-TCR, TCR-HLA and TCR-CMV co-occurrence was scored with hypergeometric tests, and a repertoire-size bias correction was applied to TCR pairs. False discovery rates were estimated in a later analysis by permuting HLA or CMV assignments 20 times. A later analysis grouped co-occurring TCRs with DBSCAN, adding TCRdist sequence similarity when clustering within HLA-allele-positive subsets. Repertoires with fewer than 30,000 or more than 120,000 public chains, plus five repertoires with anomalous nucleotide sharing, were excluded from co-occurrence clustering. TCRdb's version of the immuneACCESS table is confined to in-frame rearrangements and falls short of the full clone set. An unresolved V gene accounts for under half of the shortfall where checked; the remainder is of unknown origin. The DNA was the basis for D and trimming; V, J and clone size are from that table. In this sample the table shows 100,000 to 150,000 clones, roughly 82% of which occur a single time. The ten largest clones represent under 3% of the sample.

Details on this clone: What this receptor recognizes is not known. Base qualities were left out, and no much larger clone turns up one base away.

The trim is 3 bases for V and 6 bases for J, with a gap of 12 bases between the germline ends. The CDR3 numbers 14 residues from cysteine through phenylalanine. Of the read, only the CDR3 DNA is kept; its 42 bases are in frame from base 1. From a lookup of the germline V gene, CDR1 and CDR2 are SNHLY and FYNNEI. In total, around 600 healthy bone marrow donors made up the cohort. At the time of sampling, every cohort member was nominally healthy, though immune exposures that went unrecorded were likely present. The donor was CMV seropositive and was included in the group of approximately 300 seropositive cohort members. Every donor gave a peripheral blood sample, and the peripheral blood mononuclear cells from that sample were used for TCR beta sequencing. Genomic DNA extraction from the blood cell samples was performed with the Qiagen DNeasy Blood Extraction Kit.

The chain is assembled from TRBV2 and TRBJ1-5, with a tentative D gene TRBD1 over 6 matching bases. Sequencing was done on a sample of PBMCs. The TCR sequence derives from a woman aged 18-29 years in good health and CMV-seropositive. The CDR3 protein sequence reads: CASSEQGQAQPQHF. In nucleotides, the sequence is TGTGCCAGCAGTGAGCAGGGGCAGGCTCAGCCCCAGCATTTT.